The 2 T cell receptor beta chains below were found in one sample sequenced in a study of T-cell reconstitution after alpha-beta-depleted transplantation in children. The TCRbeta library was prepared with unique molecular identifiers. Via MiXCR, TCRdb re-called the PCR reads, giving one row per CDR3 protein. Among about 540,000 distinct CDR3 sequences listed, about 17% were seen once. The source material was PBMCs from the stem cell graft donor, sampled from the stem cell graft. These receptors were collected from a human donor who donated a stem cell graft to a child with acute lymphoblastic leukemia.

The J gene is TRBJ2-3, the V gene TRBV7-9, with 12 positions matching TRBD2. With V trimmed by 3 bases and J by 3 bases, 4 bases remained unmatched. Germline lookup yields CDR1 SEHNR and CDR2 FQNEAQ (reference sequence). The CDR3 is made up of 16 amino acids. DNA for the CDR3: TGTGCCAGCAGCTTCTCCGGGACTAGCGGGACAGATACGCAGTATTTT. Translating gives CASSFSGTSGTDTQYF.

The chain couples TRBV27 to TRBJ2-1; TRBD2 agrees at 8 bases. The CDR3 is made up of 15 amino acids. The germline V gene has CDR1 MNHEY and CDR2 SMNVEV (reference sequence). Germline trimming cut 0 bases from V and 2 bases from J; bases unmatched to any gene: 0. CDR3 residues: CASSLSSGAYNEQFF. The CDR3 DNA sequence: TGTGCCAGCAGTTTATCTAGCGGGGCCTACAATGAGCAGTTCTTC.